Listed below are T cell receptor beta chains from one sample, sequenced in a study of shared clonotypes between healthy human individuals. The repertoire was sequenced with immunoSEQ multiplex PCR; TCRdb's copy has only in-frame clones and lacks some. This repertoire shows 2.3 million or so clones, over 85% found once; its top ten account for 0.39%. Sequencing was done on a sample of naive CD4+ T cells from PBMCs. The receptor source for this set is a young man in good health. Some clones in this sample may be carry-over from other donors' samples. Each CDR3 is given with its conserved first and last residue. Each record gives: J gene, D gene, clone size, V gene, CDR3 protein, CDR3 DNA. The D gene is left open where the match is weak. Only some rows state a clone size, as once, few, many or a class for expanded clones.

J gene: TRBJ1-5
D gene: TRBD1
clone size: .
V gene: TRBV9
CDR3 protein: CASNIDRAQPQHF
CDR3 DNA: TGTGCCAGCAACATAGACAGGGCTCAGCCCCAGCATTTT

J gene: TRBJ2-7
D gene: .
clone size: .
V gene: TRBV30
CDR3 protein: CAWSPGTLYEQYF
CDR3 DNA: TGTGCCTGGAGCCCCGGGACACTCTACGAGCAGTACTTC

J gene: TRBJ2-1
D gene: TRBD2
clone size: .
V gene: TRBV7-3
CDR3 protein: CASSLLNAGAYNEQFF
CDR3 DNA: TGTGCCAGCAGCTTACTAAATGCGGGAGCCTACAATGAGCAGTTCTTC

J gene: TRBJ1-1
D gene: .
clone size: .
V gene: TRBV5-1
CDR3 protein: CASSLAPPPTNTEAFF
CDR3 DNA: TGCGCCAGCAGCTTGGCCCCACCTCCGACGAACACTGAAGCTTTCTTT

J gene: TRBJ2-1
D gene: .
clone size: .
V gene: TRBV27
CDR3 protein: CASSLILRGPRGEQFF
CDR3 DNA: TGTGCCAGCAGTTTAATCTTGAGGGGCCCCAGGGGTGAGCAGTTCTTC

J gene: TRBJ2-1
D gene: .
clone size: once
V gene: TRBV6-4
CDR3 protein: CASSDETASSYNEQFF
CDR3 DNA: TGTGCCAGCAGTGACGAGACCGCGAGCTCCTACAATGAGCAGTTCTTC

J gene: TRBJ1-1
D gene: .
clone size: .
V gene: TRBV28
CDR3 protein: CASRAGGRTEAFF
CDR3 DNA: TGTGCCAGCAGGGCGGGGGGGAGGACTGAAGCTTTCTTT

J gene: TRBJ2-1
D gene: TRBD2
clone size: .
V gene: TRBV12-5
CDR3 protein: CASGLVLLGLAGGATSNEQFF
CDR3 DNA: TGTGCTAGTGGTTTGGTTCTCCTGGGACTAGCGGGAGGAGCTACGAGCAATGAGCAGTTCTTC

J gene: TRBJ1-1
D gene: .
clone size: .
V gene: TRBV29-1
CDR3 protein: CSARSDVGTYAFF
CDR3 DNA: TGCAGCGCCCGGTCAGATGTTGGGACTTACGCTTTCTTT

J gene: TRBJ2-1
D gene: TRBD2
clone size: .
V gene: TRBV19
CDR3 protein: CASSIDLPSGNKISYNEQFF
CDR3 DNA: TGTGCCAGTAGTATAGATCTTCCTAGCGGGAATAAAATCTCCTACAATGAGCAGTTCTTC

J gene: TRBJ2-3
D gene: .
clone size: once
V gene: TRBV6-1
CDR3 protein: CASSEASNTQYF
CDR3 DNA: TGTGCCAGCAGTGAAGCGTCGAATACGCAGTATTTT

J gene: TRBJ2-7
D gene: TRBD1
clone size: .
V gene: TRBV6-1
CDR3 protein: CASSLRGQISYEQYF
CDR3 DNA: TGTGCCAGCAGCCTCAGGGGACAGATTTCCTACGAGCAGTACTTC

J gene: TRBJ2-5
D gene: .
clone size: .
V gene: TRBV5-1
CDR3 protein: CASSLVTASGETQYF
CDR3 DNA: TGCGCCAGCAGCTTGGTGACAGCGAGTGGCGAGACCCAGTACTTC

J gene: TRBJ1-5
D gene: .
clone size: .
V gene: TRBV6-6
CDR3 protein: CATAQGDINQPQHF
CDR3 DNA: TGTGCCACCGCCCAAGGAGACATCAATCAGCCCCAGCATTTT

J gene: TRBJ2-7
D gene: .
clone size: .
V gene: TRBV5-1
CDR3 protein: CASSPTDSFEQYF
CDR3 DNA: TGCGCCAGCAGTCCTACTGACAGTTTCGAGCAGTACTTC

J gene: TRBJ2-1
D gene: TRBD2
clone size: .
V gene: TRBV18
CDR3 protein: CASSPSGGRDRDEQFF
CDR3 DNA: TGTGCCAGCTCACCGTCAGGCGGGAGGGATCGCGATGAGCAGTTCTTC

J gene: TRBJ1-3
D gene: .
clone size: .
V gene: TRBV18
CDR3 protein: CASSPSTVGSGNTIYF
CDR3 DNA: TGTGCCAGCTCACCTAGTACGGTGGGCTCTGGAAACACCATATATTTT

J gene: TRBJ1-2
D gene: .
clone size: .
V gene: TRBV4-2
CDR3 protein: CASSQGDRTGYTF
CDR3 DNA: TGTGCCAGCAGCCAAGGTGACAGGACTGGCTACACCTTC

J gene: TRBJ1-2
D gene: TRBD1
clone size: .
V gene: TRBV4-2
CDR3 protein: CASSQESDRVGGYTF
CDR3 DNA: TGTGCCAGCAGCCAAGAGTCGGACAGGGTAGGGGGCTACACCTTC